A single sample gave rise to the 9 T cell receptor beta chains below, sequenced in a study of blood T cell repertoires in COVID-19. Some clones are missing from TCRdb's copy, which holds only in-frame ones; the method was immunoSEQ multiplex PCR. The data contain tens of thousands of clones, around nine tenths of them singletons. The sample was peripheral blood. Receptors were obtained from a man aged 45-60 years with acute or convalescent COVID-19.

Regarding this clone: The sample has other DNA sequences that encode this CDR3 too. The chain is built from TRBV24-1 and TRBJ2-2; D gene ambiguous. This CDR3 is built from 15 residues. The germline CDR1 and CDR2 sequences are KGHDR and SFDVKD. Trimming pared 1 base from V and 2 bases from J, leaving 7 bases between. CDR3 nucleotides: TGTGCCACCAGTGATTTAAGAGGAAACACCGGGGAGCTGTTTTTT. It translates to CATSDLRGNTGELFF.

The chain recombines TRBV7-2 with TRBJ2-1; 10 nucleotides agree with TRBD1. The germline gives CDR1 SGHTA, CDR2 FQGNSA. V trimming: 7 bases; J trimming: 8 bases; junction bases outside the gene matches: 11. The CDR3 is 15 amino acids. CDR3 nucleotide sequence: TGTGCCAGCACTCCCCCCGGGACAGGGGTAGATGAGCAGTTCTTC. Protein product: CASTPPGTGVDEQFF.

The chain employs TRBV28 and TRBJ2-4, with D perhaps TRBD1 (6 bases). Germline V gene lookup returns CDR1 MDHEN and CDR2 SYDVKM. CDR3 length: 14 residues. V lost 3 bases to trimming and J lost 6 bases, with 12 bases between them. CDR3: CASSLDRGGNIQYF. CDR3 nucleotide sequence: TGTGCCAGCAGTTTGGACAGAGGAGGAAACATTCAGTACTTC.

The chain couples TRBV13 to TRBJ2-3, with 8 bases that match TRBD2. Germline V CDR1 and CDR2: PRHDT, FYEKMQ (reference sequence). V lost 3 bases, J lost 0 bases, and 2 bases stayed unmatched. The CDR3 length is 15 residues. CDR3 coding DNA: TGTGCCAGCAGCTTTAGCGGGGCTAGCACAGATACGCAGTATTTT. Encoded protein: CASSFSGASTDTQYF.

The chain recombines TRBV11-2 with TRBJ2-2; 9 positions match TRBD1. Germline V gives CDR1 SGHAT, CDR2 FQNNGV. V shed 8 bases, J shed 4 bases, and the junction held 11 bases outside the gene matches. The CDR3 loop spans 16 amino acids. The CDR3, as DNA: TGTGCCAGCGGGGTTAACAGGGGGCGTCGCACCGGGGAGCTGTTTTTT. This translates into CASGVNRGRRTGELFF.

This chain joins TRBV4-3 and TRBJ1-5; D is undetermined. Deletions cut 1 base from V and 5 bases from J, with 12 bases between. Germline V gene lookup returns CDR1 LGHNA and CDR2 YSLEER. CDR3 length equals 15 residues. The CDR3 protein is CASSQVLAPYQPQHF. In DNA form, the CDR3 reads TGCGCCAGCAGCCAAGTTCTGGCTCCTTATCAGCCCCAGCATTTT.

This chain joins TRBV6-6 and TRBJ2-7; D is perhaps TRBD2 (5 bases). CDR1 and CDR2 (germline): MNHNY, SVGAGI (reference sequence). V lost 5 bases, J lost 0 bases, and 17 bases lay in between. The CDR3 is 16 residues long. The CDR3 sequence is CASSHPPTSSSYEQYF. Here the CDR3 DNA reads TGTGCCAGCAGTCACCCTCCCACTAGTTCCTCCTACGAGCAGTACTTC.

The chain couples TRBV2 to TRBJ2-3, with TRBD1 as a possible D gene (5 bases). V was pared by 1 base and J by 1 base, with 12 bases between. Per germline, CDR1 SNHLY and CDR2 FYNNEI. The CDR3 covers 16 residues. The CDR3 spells CASSEEGLIGTDTQYF. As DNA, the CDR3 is TGTGCCAGCAGTGAAGAGGGGTTAATCGGCACAGATACGCAGTATTTT.

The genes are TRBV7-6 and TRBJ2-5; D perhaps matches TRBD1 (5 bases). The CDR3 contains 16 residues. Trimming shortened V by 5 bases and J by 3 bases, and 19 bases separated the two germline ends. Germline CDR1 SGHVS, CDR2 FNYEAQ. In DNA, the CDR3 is TGTGCCAGCAGCCTCCTACAGGACGCCCTAGAAGAGACCCAGTACTTC. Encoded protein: CASSLLQDALEETQYF.